What follows is one TCR beta chain and its context. The source of the sample is a study of T cell changes during pregnancy in multiple sclerosis. Sequencing was performed with immunoSEQ multiplex PCR; in TCRdb, only in-frame clones are kept and a portion is missing. The sample contains approximately 70,000 clones, more than 85% of which appear only once. Germline V lookup: CDR1 SNHLY, CDR2 FYNNEI. The CDR3 extends over 17 amino acids. V dropped 4 bases and J dropped 1; count of bases not matched to a gene: 5. V is TRBV2 and J is TRBJ2-3; 13 bases match TRBD2. Sequencing used peripheral blood, obtained in the first trimester of pregnancy. This TCR came from a female donor with multiple sclerosis, enrolled in a pregnancy study. The CDR3, as DNA: TGTGCCAGCAGTGGGACTAGCGGGAGCGGGCGCACAGATACGCAGTATTTT. Translating it yields CASSGTSGSGRTDTQYF.